Following are 20 T cell receptor beta chains from one sample sequenced in a study of blood T cell repertoires in COVID-19. Using immunoSEQ multiplex PCR, the repertoire was profiled, and TCRdb retains in-frame clones only, with some absent. The sample contains about 160,000 clones, less than 85% of which appear only once. Material for sequencing was peripheral blood. Receptor source: a human donor with acute or convalescent COVID-19. The donor label of this sample is uncertain.

The V and J genes are TRBV7-9 and TRBJ1-6, with D hard to call. The CDR3 is made up of 14 amino acids. The germline CDR1 and CDR2 sequences are SEHNR and FQNEAQ (reference sequence). With 1 base removed from V and 9 bases from J, the gap between germline ends came to 10 bases. This CDR3 is CASSLVVGGSPLHF. DNA for the CDR3: TGTGCCAGCAGCTTAGTGGTCGGCGGTTCACCCCTCCACTTT.

The sample holds one count of this clone. The chain combines TRBV19 with TRBJ2-1; a weak D match, TRBD1 (6 bases). The V gene's germline CDR1 is LNHDA and CDR2 SQIVND (reference sequence). The CDR3 contains 15 residues. The V and J ends lost 5 bases and 7 bases respectively, with 18 bases between them. This CDR3 is CASSVGRGAVNEQFF. CDR3 nucleotides: TGTGCCAGTAGTGTCGGCAGGGGAGCTGTAAATGAGCAGTTCTTC.

This clone was detected only a few times. The V and J genes are TRBV12-3 or TRBV12-4 and TRBJ1-4; D gene ambiguous. The CDR3 covers 12 residues. V lost 7 bases and J lost 7, with 10 bases in between. CDR3 loop: CASTGEGEKLFF. The CDR3 DNA is TGTGCCAGCACCGGCGAGGGTGAAAAACTGTTTTTT.

The chain carries TRBV5-1 and TRBJ2-5, with D tentatively TRBD2 (7 bases). CDR3 length equals 16 residues. Germline CDR1 is SGHRS and CDR2 is YFSETQ. V dropped 4 bases and J dropped 3 bases, with 19 bases sitting between them. The DNA of the CDR3 is TGCGCCAGCAGCCCCAGAGGTTGGGGGGGCGAAGAGACCCAGTACTTC. Amino acids: CASSPRGWGGEETQYF.

The V and J genes are TRBV18 and TRBJ1-2; a weak D match, TRBD1 (5 bases). V was trimmed by 3 bases and J by 4 bases, leaving 12 bases between them. Germline V gene data show CDR1 as KGHSH and CDR2 as LQKENI. The CDR3 contains 14 residues. The CDR3 here is CASSPAGEGYGYTF. The DNA for the CDR3 is TGTGCCAGCTCACCGGCGGGGGAAGGCTATGGCTACACCTTC.

This clone occurred a few times. The chain links TRBV20-1 to TRBJ2-7; tentatively, D is TRBD2 (5 bases). CDR3 length: 12 amino acids. The V end lost 3 bases, the J end lost 3 bases, and 9 bases lay between the germline ends. CDR1 and CDR2 (germline): DFQATT, SNEGSKA (reference sequence). The CDR3 spells CSASTTSYEQYF. CDR3 nucleotide sequence: TGCAGTGCTAGTACCACTAGCTACGAGCAGTACTTC.

The chain combines TRBV27 with TRBJ2-7; D might be TRBD2 (6 bases). In germline, CDR1 is MNHEY, CDR2 SMNVEV (reference sequence). This CDR3 is 19 amino acids long. Trimming took 4 bases from V and 4 from J, leaving 29 bases between them. The DNA of the CDR3 is TGTGCCAGCAGTTCACCATCCTCACGTGGCGGAGGGGATCTATACGAGCAGTACTTC. Its protein is CASSSPSSRGGGDLYEQYF.

V and J are TRBV4-1 and TRBJ1-2; D is ambiguous. V gave up 0 bases and J gave up 3 bases, with 11 bases separating them. This CDR3 has 15 residues. From germline, CDR1 is MGHRA and CDR2 YSYEKL. The CDR3 region has the DNA TGCGCCAGCAGCCAAGAGGGCAGTACCCACTATGGCTACACCTTC. Translated, it gives CASSQEGSTHYGYTF.

J is TRBJ2-7 and V is TRBV2; TRBD1 matches at 11 bases. The CDR3 loop spans 15 amino acids. Trimming cost V 6 bases and J 4 bases; bases outside gene matches: 8. CDR1 is SNHLY, CDR2 FYNNEI, per germline. CDR3 sequence: CASRWDRGSGYEQYF. CDR3 coding DNA: TGTGCCAGCAGATGGGACAGGGGGAGTGGATACGAGCAGTACTTC. Full variable domain (remainder filled in from reference TRBV2 and TRBJ2-7): EPEVTQTPSHQVTQMGQEVILRCVPISNHLYFYWYRQILGQKVEFLVSFYNNEISEKSEIFDDQFSVERPDGSNFTLKIRSTKLEDSAMYFCASRWDRGSGYEQYFGPGTRLTVT.

The rearrangement uses TRBV28 and TRBJ2-7; possibly TRBD1 for D (5 bases). Trimming stripped 4 bases from V and 2 bases from J, with 9 bases between. CDR1 MDHEN and CDR2 SYDVKM come from the germline V gene. The CDR3 covers 13 residues. The CDR3 region has the DNA TGTGCCAGCAGTTGGGGCGGAACCTACGAGCAGTACTTC. Protein: CASSWGGTYEQYF.

This sequence joins TRBV2 and TRBJ1-1; 8 nucleotides agree with TRBD1. The junction had 8 bases not matched to a gene; V was cut back by 6 bases and J by 8 bases. Looked up from germline, CDR1 is SNHLY and CDR2 is FYNNEI. CDR3 length equals 13 residues. The CDR3 DNA sequence: TGTGCCAGCAGACGCCGGGACAGGCAAGAAGCTTTCTTT. Translated: CASRRRDRQEAFF.

This sequence joins TRBV7-9 and TRBJ2-7; 10 bases line up with TRBD1. CDR3 length: 12 residues. Germline V gene data show CDR1 as SEHNR and CDR2 as FQNEAQ (reference sequence). V gave up 6 bases and J gave up 6 bases; unmatched junction bases: 2. DNA for the CDR3: TGTGCCAGCAGGAGGGACAGGGGCGAGCAGTACTTC. Translating gives CASRRDRGEQYF.

V is TRBV7-9 and J is TRBJ1-6, with D possibly being TRBD1 (5 bases). The CDR3 extends over 14 amino acids. V was cut by 8 bases and J by 2 bases, with 10 bases left in between. Germline-derived CDR1 and CDR2 are SEHNR and FQNEAQ (reference sequence). This chain's CDR3 is CASPGLTYNSPLHF. As DNA, the CDR3 is TGTGCCAGCCCGGGACTGACCTATAATTCACCCCTCCACTTT.

This clone was counted once. This rearrangement joins TRBV18 to TRBJ1-3; weak D call: TRBD1 (5 bases). The V gene's germline CDR1 is KGHSH and CDR2 LQKENI. This CDR3 has 14 amino acids. V shed 5 bases and J shed 4 bases, with 12 bases lying between them. The CDR3 DNA follows: TGTGCCAGCTCAGCGGGGGGTTCCGGAAACACCATATATTTT. It encodes CASSAGGSGNTIYF.

This clone turned up a few times. The V call is TRBV3-1 (or the pseudogene TRBV3-2), the J call TRBJ2-3; TRBD2 matches 9 bases. V shed 4 bases, J shed 5 bases, and the junction held 13 bases outside the gene matches. The CDR3 runs to 17 residues. Per the germline V gene, CDR1 is LGHDT and CDR2 is YNNKEL (reference sequence). CDR3 nucleotide sequence: TGTGCCAGCAGCCCTATGGCGGGCCTAGCGGGAAAAGATACGCAGTATTTT. Amino acids: CASSPMAGLAGKDTQYF.

The chain links TRBV27 to TRBJ2-1, with 9 nucleotides matching TRBD1. J gave up 7 bases and V 7 bases, and 8 bases lay outside the gene matches. The germline V gene has CDR1 MNHEY and CDR2 SMNVEV (reference sequence). This CDR3 has 14 amino acids. The CDR3 spells CASNLQGAGNEQFF. For the CDR3, the DNA is TGTGCCAGCAACTTACAGGGGGCAGGAAATGAGCAGTTCTTC.

This chain joins TRBV28 and TRBJ1-5; 7 bases map to TRBD1. Losses at the gene ends were 6 bases for V and 2 bases for J; bases not matched to a gene: 7. This CDR3 region has 15 residues. CDR1 MDHEN and CDR2 SYDVKM come from the germline V gene. DNA of the CDR3: TGTGCCAGCAGCGGACAGGACGTCGGCAATCAGCCCCAGCATTTT. Translating gives CASSGQDVGNQPQHF.

The rearrangement uses TRBV19 and TRBJ1-4, with a tentative D call TRBD1 (6 bases). Germline V gives CDR1 LNHDA, CDR2 SQIVND (reference sequence). The CDR3 runs 15 residues. Trimming removed 5 bases at V and 4 bases at J, with 14 bases between. The CDR3 region has the DNA TGTGCCAGTAGTGACGCAGGGGCCGGTAATGAAAAACTGTTTTTT. As protein: CASSDAGAGNEKLFF.

The V call is TRBV6-5, the J call TRBJ2-2; 11 bases line up with TRBD1. This CDR3 region has 14 residues. CDR1 is MNHEY and CDR2 is SVGAGI in the germline V gene. Unmatched junction bases numbered 1, after V lost 6 bases and J lost 4 bases. The CDR3: CASRGQGVTGELFF. In DNA, the CDR3 is TGTGCCAGCAGGGGACAGGGGGTCACCGGGGAGCTGTTTTTT.

The chain employs TRBV7-2 and TRBJ1-5; possible D gene TRBD1, 5 bases. Germline V gene lookup returns CDR1 SGHTA and CDR2 FQGNSA. V was pared by 1 base and J by 2 bases, with 18 bases between. This CDR3 is built from 18 residues. CDR3 sequence reads: CASSLVGLGLGGNQPQHF. The DNA for the CDR3 is TGTGCCAGCAGCTTAGTAGGGCTGGGACTAGGGGGCAATCAGCCCCAGCATTTT.